This T cell receptor (beta chain) derives from a study of T cell responses to AZD1222 COVID-19 vaccine. Notes on the study in general: Per reports, nearly half of all spike-specific TCRs target regions that are unmutated in variants.

TCRdb's table, derived via immunoSEQ multiplex PCR, lists solely in-frame clones and lacks some. The sample lists around 120,000 clones; around 91% were seen once. The V gene end was trimmed by 4 bases and the J gene end by 6 bases; junction bases not matched to a gene: 5. The CDR3 is 13 amino acids. CDR1 is SGHNT and CDR2 is YYREEE in the germline V gene (reference sequence). Notes on this clone: Its antigen is currently unknown.

The sample was peripheral blood, taken 28 days after the second AZD1222 dose. This rearrangement joins TRBV5-4 to TRBJ1-2; TRBD1 matches at 8 bases. This receptor was obtained from an adult who received the AZD1222 COVID-19 vaccine. The CDR3 nucleotides read TGTGCCAGCAGCCTAAGGACAGGGAATGGCTACACCTTC. Translation: CASSLRTGNGYTF.